The sequence of this T cell receptor beta chain was determined in a study of technical replicates of blood from a handful of donors. Only in-frame clones appear in the TCRdb table, and some are missing; sequencing was by immunoSEQ multiplex PCR. This sample yields 90,000 to 100,000 clones, of which roughly 95% are seen a single time; 0.36% belongs to the top ten. V trimming: 5 bases; J trimming: 3 bases; junction bases outside the gene matches: 3. This CDR3 spans 14 amino acids. Germline V CDR1 and CDR2: SGHTA, FQGNSA. What was sequenced was T cells isolated from PBMCs. The J gene is TRBJ1-2, the V gene TRBV7-2, with TRBD1 matching over 10 bases. The clonotype comes from a human donor in good health. Here the CDR3 DNA reads TGTGCCAGCAGCCGGACAGGGGGTTACTATGGCTACACCTTC. The encoded protein is CASSRTGGYYGYTF.